This T cell receptor (beta chain) stems from a study of T cells in pancreatic ductal adenocarcinoma. Overall study findings and caveats: This surgical cohort overrepresents the minority presenting with early-stage disease. Blood clonality (roughly 0.07) did not differ significantly from tumor (roughly 0.1).

The protocol was immunoSEQ multiplex PCR, while the TCRdb copy is restricted to in-frame clones and leaves out a portion. This table holds over 90,000 clones, 90% to 95% found once. A note on this clone: As yet, its antigen is unknown.

Surgery without prior neoadjuvant therapy was the treatment of the selected pancreatic ductal adenocarcinoma patients. This CDR3 is built from 14 residues. The V gene's germline CDR1 is SGHTA and CDR2 FQGTGA. Trimming left V 5 bases short and J 2 bases short, with 11 bases between. Sequences were obtained from PBMCs. This receptor was obtained from a human donor with pancreatic ductal adenocarcinoma. The chain combines TRBV7-3 with TRBJ2-3, with a possible D match to TRBD1 (6 bases). CDR3 sequence: CASSPGQFTDTQYF. The CDR3 DNA sequence: TGTGCCAGCAGCCCTGGACAGTTCACAGATACGCAGTATTTT.